Sequencing of this T cell receptor beta chain was carried out in a study of cytotoxic CD8 clonotypes in ibrutinib-treated CLL. Method: immunoSEQ multiplex PCR; TCRdb's copy keeps in-frame clones and lacks some. The table shows about 140,000 clones, with 75% to 85% occurring only once. This CDR3 is built from 15 residues. CDR1 and CDR2 from the germline V gene are WSHSY and SAAADI. The V segment lost 7 bases and the J segment 5 bases; nucleotides outside the gene matches: 5. The origin of this receptor is a human donor with chronic lymphocytic leukemia. This sample comprised PBMCs, obtained after 36 months of ibrutinib treatment. The chain has TRBV10-2 and TRBJ2-1; 13 bases agree with TRBD2. In DNA, the CDR3 is TGCGCCAGCATTTACGGGACTAGCGGGAACAATGAGCAGTTCTTC. Protein sequence: CASIYGTSGNNEQFF.